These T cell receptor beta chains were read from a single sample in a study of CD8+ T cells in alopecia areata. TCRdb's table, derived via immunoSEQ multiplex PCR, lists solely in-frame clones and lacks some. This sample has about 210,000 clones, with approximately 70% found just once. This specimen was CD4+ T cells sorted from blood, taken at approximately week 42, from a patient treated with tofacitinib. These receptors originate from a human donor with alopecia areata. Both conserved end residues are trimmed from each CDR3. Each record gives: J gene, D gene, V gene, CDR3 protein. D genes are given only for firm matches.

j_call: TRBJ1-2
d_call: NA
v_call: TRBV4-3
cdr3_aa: ASSQDGGNYGYT

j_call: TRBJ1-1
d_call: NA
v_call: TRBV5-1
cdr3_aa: ASSLGFGGFTEAF

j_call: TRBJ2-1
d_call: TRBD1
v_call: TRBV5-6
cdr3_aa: ASSLRQGNYNEQF

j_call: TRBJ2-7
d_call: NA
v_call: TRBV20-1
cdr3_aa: SAQGLSEQY

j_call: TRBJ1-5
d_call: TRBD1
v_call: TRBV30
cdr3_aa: AWAPGDRGDQPQH

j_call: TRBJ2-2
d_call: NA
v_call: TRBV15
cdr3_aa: ATSIGGGPNTGELF

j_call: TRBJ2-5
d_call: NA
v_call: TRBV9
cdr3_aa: ASSRVGGGGQETQY

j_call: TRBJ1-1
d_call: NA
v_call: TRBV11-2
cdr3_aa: ASSTGPSNTEAF

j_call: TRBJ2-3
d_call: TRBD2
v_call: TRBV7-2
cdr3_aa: ASSRQATLAGGRFT

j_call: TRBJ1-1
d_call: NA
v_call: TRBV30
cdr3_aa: AWRATAKAF

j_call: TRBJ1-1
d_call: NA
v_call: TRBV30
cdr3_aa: AWTRGGSEAF

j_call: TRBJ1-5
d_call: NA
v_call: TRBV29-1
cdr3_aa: SVVGPSGQPQH

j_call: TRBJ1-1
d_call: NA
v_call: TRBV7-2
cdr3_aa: ASSLRGVVTTEAF

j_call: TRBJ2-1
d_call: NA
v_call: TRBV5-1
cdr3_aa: ASSMGGADSYNEQF

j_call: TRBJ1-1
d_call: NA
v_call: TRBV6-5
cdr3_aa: ASHTNTEAF

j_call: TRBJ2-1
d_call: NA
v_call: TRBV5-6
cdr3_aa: ASSRARGGTYNEQF

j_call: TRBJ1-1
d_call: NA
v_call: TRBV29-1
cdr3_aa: SVEEARGTEAF

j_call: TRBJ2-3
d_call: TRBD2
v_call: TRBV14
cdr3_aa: ASSQARGGTDTQY

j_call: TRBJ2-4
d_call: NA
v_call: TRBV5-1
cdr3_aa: ASSLVGHSAKNIQY

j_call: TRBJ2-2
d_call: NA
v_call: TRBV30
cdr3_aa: AWSSRAPYTGELF

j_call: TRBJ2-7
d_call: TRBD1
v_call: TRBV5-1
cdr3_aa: ASSQAGTGVYEQY

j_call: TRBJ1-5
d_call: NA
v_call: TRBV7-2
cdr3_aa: ASSLAHDQPQH

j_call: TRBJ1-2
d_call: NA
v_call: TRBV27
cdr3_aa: ASSFGTGYGYT

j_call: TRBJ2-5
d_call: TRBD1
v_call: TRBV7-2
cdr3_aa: ASSPDRGRKTQY

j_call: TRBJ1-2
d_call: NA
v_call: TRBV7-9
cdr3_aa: ASSLDTQGYGYT

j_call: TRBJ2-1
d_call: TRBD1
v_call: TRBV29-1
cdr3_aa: SGQGANNEQF

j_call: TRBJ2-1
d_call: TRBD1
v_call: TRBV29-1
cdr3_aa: SAPQGAHNEQF

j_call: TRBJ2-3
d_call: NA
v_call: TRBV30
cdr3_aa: AWNLGSGGTDTQY

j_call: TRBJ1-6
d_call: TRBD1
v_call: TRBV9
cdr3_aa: ASSLRQGESPLH

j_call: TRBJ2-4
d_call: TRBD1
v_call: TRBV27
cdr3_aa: ASKTSGQGASKNIQY

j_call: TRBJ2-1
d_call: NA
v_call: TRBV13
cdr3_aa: ASSLSVGEQF

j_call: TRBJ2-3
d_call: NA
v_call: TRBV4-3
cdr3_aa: ASSQGGRDTQY

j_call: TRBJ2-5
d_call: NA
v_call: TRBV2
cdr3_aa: ASSEYSMGPQETQY

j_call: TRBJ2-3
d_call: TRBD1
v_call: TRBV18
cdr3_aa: ASSNRDRGTDTQY

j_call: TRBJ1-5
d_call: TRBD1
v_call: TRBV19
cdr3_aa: ASTYRGKQPQH

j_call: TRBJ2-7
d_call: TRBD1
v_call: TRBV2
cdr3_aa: ASSLGQVLSYEQY

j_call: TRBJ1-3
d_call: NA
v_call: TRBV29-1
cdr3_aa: SVQGLAGNTIY